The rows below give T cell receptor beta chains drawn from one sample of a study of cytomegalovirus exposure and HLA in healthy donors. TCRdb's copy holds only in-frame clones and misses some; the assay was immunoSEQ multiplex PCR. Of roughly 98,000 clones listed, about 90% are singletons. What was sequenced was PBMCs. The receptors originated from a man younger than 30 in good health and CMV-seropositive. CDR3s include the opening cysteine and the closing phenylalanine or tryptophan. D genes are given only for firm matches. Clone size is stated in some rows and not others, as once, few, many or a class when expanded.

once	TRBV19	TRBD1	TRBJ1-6	CASTTRTGGSGAPLHF	TGTGCCAGTACCACTAGGACAGGGGGGTCAGGTGCACCCCTCCACTTT
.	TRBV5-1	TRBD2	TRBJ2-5	CASSLDSGGVEETQYF	TGCGCCAGCAGCTTGGACAGCGGGGGGGTCGAAGAGACCCAGTACTTC
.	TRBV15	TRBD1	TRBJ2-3	CATSRGGQGKDTQYF	TGTGCCACCAGCAGAGGCGGACAGGGGAAAGATACGCAGTATTTT
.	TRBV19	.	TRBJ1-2	CASKGDGYTF	TGTGCCAGTAAAGGGGATGGCTACACCTTC
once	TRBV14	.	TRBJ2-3	CASSQRGGTDTQYF	TGTGCCAGCAGCCAACGCGGGGGCACAGATACGCAGTATTTT
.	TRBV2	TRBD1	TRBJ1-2	CASSQDRGGFYGYTF	TGTGCCAGCAGCCAGGACAGGGGTGGATTTTATGGCTACACCTTC
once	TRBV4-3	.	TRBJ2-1	CASSQERTAAEQFF	TGCGCCAGCAGCCAAGAAAGGACAGCGGCGGAGCAGTTCTTC
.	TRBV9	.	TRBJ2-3	CASSAHTRGDTQYF	TGTGCCAGCAGCGCGCATACCCGGGGGGATACGCAGTATTTT
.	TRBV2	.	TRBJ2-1	CASSEGPGGHHNEQFF	TGTGCCAGCAGTGAAGGTCCAGGAGGTCACCACAATGAGCAGTTCTTC
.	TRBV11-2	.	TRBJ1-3	CASSLEISSLVSGNTIYF	TGTGCCAGCAGCCTCGAGATTTCTTCCTTAGTCTCTGGAAACACCATATATTTT
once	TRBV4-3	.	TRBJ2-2	CASSQEVGAPGELFF	TGCGCCAGCAGCCAAGAAGTTGGGGCCCCCGGGGAGCTGTTTTTT
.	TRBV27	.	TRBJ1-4	CASSLIGGATNEKLFF	TGTGCCAGCAGTTTAATTGGGGGCGCGACTAATGAAAAACTGTTTTTT
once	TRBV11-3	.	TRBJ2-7	CASSLRYGQGVGEQYF	TGTGCCAGCAGCTTACGGTATGGACAAGGAGTGGGCGAGCAGTACTTC
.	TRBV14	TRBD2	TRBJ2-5	CASSPGLGLAGGVQETQYF	TGTGCCAGCAGCCCTGGACTCGGACTAGCGGGAGGGGTCCAAGAGACCCAGTACTTC
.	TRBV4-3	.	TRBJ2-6	CASSQEGGSGANVLTF	TGCGCCAGCAGCCAAGAAGGCGGTTCTGGGGCCAACGTCCTGACTTTC
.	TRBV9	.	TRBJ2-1	CASSARQTYNEQFF	TGTGCCAGCAGCGCCCGACAGACCTACAATGAGCAGTTCTTC
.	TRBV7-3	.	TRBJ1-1	CASSSYGDTEAFF	TGTGCCAGCAGCTCATACGGGGACACTGAAGCTTTCTTT